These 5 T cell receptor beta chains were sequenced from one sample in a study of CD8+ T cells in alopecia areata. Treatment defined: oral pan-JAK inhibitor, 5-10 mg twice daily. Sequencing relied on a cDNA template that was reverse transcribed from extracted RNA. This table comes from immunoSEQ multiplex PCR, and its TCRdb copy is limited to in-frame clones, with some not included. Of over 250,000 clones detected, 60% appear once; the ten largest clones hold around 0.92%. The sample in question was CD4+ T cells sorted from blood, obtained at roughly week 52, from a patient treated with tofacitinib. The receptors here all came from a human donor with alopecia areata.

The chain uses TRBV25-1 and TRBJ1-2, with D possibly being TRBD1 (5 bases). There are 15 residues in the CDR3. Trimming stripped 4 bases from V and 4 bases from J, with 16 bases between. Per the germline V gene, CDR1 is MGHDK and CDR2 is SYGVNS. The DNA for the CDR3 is TGTGCCAGCAGTGCAACTACAGGAGTCTTCTATGGCTACACCTTC. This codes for CASSATTGVFYGYTF.

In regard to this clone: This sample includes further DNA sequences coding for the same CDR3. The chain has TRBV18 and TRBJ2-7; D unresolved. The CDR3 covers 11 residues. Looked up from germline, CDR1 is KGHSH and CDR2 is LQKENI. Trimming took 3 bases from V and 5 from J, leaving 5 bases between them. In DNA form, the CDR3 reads TGTGCCAGCTCACCTGGAGACGAGCAGTACTTC. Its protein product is CASSPGDEQYF. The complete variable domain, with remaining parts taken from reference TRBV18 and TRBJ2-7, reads NAGVMQNPRHLVRRRGQEARLRCSPMKGHSHVYWYRQLPEEGLKFMVYLQKENIIDESGMPKERFSAEFPKEGPSILRIQQVVRGDSAAYFCASSPGDEQYFGPGTRLTVT.

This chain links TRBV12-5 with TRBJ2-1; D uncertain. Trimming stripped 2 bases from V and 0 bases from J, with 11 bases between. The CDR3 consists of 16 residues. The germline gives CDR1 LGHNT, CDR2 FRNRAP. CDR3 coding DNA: TGTGCTAGTGGTTTGTTGCGGAGCAGCTCCTACAATGAGCAGTTCTTC. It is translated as CASGLLRSSSYNEQFF.

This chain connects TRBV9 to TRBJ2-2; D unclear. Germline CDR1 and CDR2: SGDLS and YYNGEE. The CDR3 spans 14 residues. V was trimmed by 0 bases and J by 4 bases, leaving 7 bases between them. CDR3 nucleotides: TGTGCCAGCAGCGTAGAGGGTATCACCGGGGAGCTGTTTTTT. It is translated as CASSVEGITGELFF.

The CDR3 DNA sequence: TGTGCCTGGAGTCTCCAGGCCCTCGACGAGCAGTACTTC. Protein sequence: CAWSLQALDEQYF. The chain employs TRBV30 and TRBJ2-7; no clear D gene. Deletions cut 2 bases from V and 5 bases from J, with 13 bases between. Germline CDR1 reads GTSNPN; CDR2 reads SVGIG (reference sequence). The CDR3 totals 13 residues.